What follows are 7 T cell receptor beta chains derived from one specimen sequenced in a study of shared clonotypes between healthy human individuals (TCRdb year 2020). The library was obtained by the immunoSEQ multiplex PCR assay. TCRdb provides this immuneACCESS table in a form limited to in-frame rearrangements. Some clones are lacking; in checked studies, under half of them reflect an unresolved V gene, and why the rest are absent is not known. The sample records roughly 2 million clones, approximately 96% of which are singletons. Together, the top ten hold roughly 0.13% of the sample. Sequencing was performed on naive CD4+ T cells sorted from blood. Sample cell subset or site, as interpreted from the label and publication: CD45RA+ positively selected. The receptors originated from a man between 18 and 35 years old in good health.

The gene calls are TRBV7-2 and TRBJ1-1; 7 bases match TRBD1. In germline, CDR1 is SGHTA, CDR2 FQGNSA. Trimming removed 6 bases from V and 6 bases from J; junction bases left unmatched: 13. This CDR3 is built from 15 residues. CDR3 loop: CASREQQGKRAEAFF. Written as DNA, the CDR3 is TGTGCCAGCAGAGAACAACAGGGGAAGAGGGCTGAAGCTTTCTTT.

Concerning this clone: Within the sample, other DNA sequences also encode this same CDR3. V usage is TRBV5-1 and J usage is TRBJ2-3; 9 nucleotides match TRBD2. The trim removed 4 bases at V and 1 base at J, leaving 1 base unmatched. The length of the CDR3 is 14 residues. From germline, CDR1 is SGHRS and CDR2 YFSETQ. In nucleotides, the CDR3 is TGCGCCAGCAGCCGGACTAGCGGCACAGATACGCAGTATTTT. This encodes CASSRTSGTDTQYF.

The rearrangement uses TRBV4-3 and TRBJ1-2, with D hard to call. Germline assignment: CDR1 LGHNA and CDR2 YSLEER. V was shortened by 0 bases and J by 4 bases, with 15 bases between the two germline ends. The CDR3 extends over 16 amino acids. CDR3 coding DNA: TGCGCCAGCAGCCAAGAGAGGCAAGCTAGAGGCTATGGCTACACCTTC. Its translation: CASSQERQARGYGYTF.

Here the CDR3 reads CASSFSSLTGGITEAFF. The CDR3 nucleotides read TGTGCCAGCAGTTTCTCCTCATTGACAGGGGGCATCACTGAAGCTTTCTTT. J is TRBJ1-1 and V is TRBV28, with 10 bases matching TRBD1. The germline V gene has CDR1 MDHEN and CDR2 SYDVKM. The ends lost 3 bases at V and 4 bases at J; junction bases unmatched: 11. The CDR3 runs to 17 residues.

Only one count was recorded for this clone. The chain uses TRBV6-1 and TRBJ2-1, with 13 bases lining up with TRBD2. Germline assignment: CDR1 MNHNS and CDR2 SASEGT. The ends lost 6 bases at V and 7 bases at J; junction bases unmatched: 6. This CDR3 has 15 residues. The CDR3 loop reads CASSPGTSGINEQFF. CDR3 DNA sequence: TGTGCCAGCAGCCCCGGGACTAGCGGGATTAATGAGCAGTTCTTC.

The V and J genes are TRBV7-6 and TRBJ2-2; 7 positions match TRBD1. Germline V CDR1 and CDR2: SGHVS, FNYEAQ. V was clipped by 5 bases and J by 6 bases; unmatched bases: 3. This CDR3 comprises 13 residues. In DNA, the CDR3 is TGTGCCAGCAGCCCGGGGACAGCCGGGGAGCTGTTTTTT. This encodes CASSPGTAGELFF. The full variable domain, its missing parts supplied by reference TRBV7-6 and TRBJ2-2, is GAGVSQSPRYKVTKRGQDVALRCDPISGHVSLYWYRQALGQGPEFLTYFNYEAQQDKSGLPNDRFSAERPEGSISTLTIQRTEQRDSAMYRCASSPGTAGELFFGEGSRLTVL.

The CDR3 reads CASSHLSGVGYGYTF. The CDR3 nucleotides are TGCGCCAGCAGCCATCTTTCAGGGGTAGGCTATGGCTACACCTTC. The chain combines TRBV4-3 with TRBJ1-2, with D perhaps matching TRBD1 (6 bases). The germline gives CDR1 LGHNA, CDR2 YSLEER. The CDR3 is 15 amino acids. V gave up 3 bases and J gave up 4 bases, with 15 bases separating them.